These 26 T cell receptor beta chains came from one sample sequenced in a study of shared clonotypes between healthy human individuals. CD45RO-negative cells were positively selected for CCR7, leaving out terminally differentiated effector memory CD45RA+ cells. The data were produced by immunoSEQ multiplex PCR, yet TCRdb's version contains in-frame clones alone and is incomplete. The table records more than 2 million clones, 93% of them present only once. Sequences were obtained from naive CD8+ T cells from PBMCs. The source of these receptors is a man in his late teens or twenties in good health. Some clones in this sample may be carry-over from other donors' samples.

The table lists this clone with a few counts. The chain has TRBV19 and TRBJ1-1; 7 bases are shared with TRBD1. Trimming cost V 6 bases and J 1 base; bases outside gene matches: 8. CDR1 and CDR2 (germline): LNHDA, SQIVND (reference sequence). CDR3 length: 15 amino acids. In DNA form, the CDR3 reads TGTGCCAGTAGCCTATCACGGACAGGGAACACTGAAGCTTTCTTT. Residues: CASSLSRTGNTEAFF.

This chain's CDR3 is CASSWNSGSSSYEQYF. The CDR3 nucleotides read TGTGCCAGCAGCTGGAATAGCGGGAGTAGCTCCTACGAGCAGTACTTC. J is TRBJ2-7 and V is TRBV11-2; 9 nucleotides match TRBD2. The germline gives CDR1 SGHAT, CDR2 FQNNGV. V was pared by 4 bases and J by 0 bases, with 7 bases of the junction left unmatched. The CDR3 runs to 16 residues.

This clone came up once. The rearrangement joins TRBV19 to TRBJ1-2; 7 bases line up with TRBD1. Per germline, CDR1 LNHDA and CDR2 SQIVND (reference sequence). CDR3 size: 13 residues. J lost 6 bases, V lost 7 bases, and 8 bases had no gene match. CDR3 DNA sequence: TGTGCCAGTACCAACGGACAGGTCGATGGCTACACCTTC. This sequence encodes CASTNGQVDGYTF.

V gene TRBV29-1 combines with J gene TRBJ2-5; D gene uncertain. The CDR3 extends over 10 amino acids. Germline CDR1 is SQVTM and CDR2 is ANQGSEA. Trimming pared 4 bases from V and 9 bases from J, leaving 9 bases between. The DNA for the CDR3 is TGCAGCGTTGTTGGGTTGGCCCAGTACTTC. It is translated as CSVVGLAQYF.

V and J are TRBV9 and TRBJ2-7; D remains unclear. The ends were cut back, 0 bases at V and 2 bases at J, with 12 bases in the middle. Germline V gene lookup returns CDR1 SGDLS and CDR2 YYNGEE. The CDR3 extends over 15 amino acids. CDR3 residues: CASSVATDPTYEQYF. The CDR3 DNA sequence: TGTGCCAGCAGCGTAGCTACAGATCCTACCTACGAGCAGTACTTC. Looking up the rest from reference TRBV9 and TRBJ2-7 gives the full variable domain: DSGVTQTPKHLITATGQRVTLRCSPRSGDLSVYWYQQSLDQGLQFLIQYYNGEERAKGNILERFSAQQFPDLHSELNLSSLELGDSALYFCASSVATDPTYEQYFGPGTRLTVT.

This sequence joins TRBV4-1 and TRBJ2-7, with D maybe TRBD2 (5 bases). V gave up 1 base and J gave up 2 bases, with 15 bases separating them. This CDR3 spans 16 amino acids. In germline, CDR1 is MGHRA, CDR2 YSYEKL. The CDR3 nucleotides are TGCGCCAGCAGCCAAGTTGGAAGCGGAGGCGCCTACGAGCAGTACTTC. Translated: CASSQVGSGGAYEQYF.

The V and J genes are TRBV7-3 and TRBJ1-5; 10 nucleotides line up with TRBD1. There are 15 residues in the CDR3. V shed 4 bases and J 4 bases; nucleotides not matched to a gene: 4. The germline CDR1 and CDR2 sequences are SGHTA and FQGTGA. CDR3 protein: CASSSSDRGNQPQHF. Here the CDR3 DNA reads TGTGCCAGCAGCTCGTCGGACAGGGGGAATCAGCCCCAGCATTTT.

This chain connects TRBV2 to TRBJ1-2, with D maybe TRBD1 (5 bases). Trimming removed 10 bases at V and 0 bases at J, with 18 bases between. In germline, CDR1 is SNHLY, CDR2 FYNNEI. This CDR3 is 15 amino acids long. CDR3 region: CATQDGRGANYGYTF. The CDR3 bases are TGTGCCACCCAAGACGGACGGGGGGCTAACTATGGCTACACCTTC.

In this sample, this clone turned up a few times. The CDR3 reads CASSFSDTYKGAFF. The CDR3 DNA sequence: TGTGCCAGCAGCTTCAGCGACACCTACAAGGGAGCTTTCTTT. The chain combines TRBV11-1 with TRBJ1-1; D remains ambiguous. The CDR3 consists of 14 residues. Trimming shortened V by 3 bases and J by 10 bases, and 18 bases separated the two germline ends. CDR1 is SGHAT and CDR2 is FQDESV in the germline V gene (reference sequence).

This clone was recorded once. V is TRBV7-2 and J is TRBJ2-5; 8 bases are a match to TRBD1. Per the germline V gene, CDR1 is SGHTA and CDR2 is FQGNSA. CDR3 size: 14 residues. V dropped 5 bases and J dropped 3; count of bases not matched to a gene: 5. Here the CDR3 DNA reads TGTGCCAGCAGCCCGGACAGGGCTGAAGAGACCCAGTACTTC. This encodes CASSPDRAEETQYF. Complete variable domain (other parts from reference TRBV7-2 and TRBJ2-5): GAGVSQSPSNKVTEKGKDVELRCDPISGHTALYWYRQSLGQGLEFLIYFQGNSAPDKSGLPSDRFSAERTGGSVSTLTIQRTQQEDSAVYLCASSPDRAEETQYFGPGTRLLVL.

The genes are TRBV18 and TRBJ1-1; the match to TRBD1 covers 8 bases. Germline-derived CDR1 and CDR2 are KGHSH and LQKENI. The CDR3 is 15 amino acids. J lost 4 bases, V lost 3 bases, and 7 bases had no gene match. Here the CDR3 reads CASSPTRDRTTEAFF. CDR3 bases: TGTGCCAGCTCACCCACCCGGGACAGGACCACTGAAGCTTTCTTT.

The chain carries TRBV27 and TRBJ1-5; D perhaps matches TRBD1 (5 bases). The V end was cut by 3 bases, the J end by 6 bases, with 9 bases between. The CDR3 runs to 13 residues. Per germline, CDR1 MNHEY and CDR2 SMNVEV (reference sequence). The DNA for the CDR3 is TGTGCCAGCAGTTTGGAGAGGGGTCAGCCCCAGCATTTT. This codes for CASSLERGQPQHF.

The V call is TRBV6-5, the J call TRBJ2-3; D uncertain. V was trimmed by 7 bases and J by 6 bases, leaving 14 bases between them. Germline loops: CDR1 MNHEY, CDR2 SVGAGI. The CDR3 contains 13 residues. As DNA, the CDR3 is TGTGCCAGCAAGGGCCTGGAGAGGGATACGCAGTATTTT. Translating it yields CASKGLERDTQYF.

The rearrangement links TRBV28 to TRBJ2-7; D possibly corresponds to TRBD2 (6 bases). Per the germline V gene, CDR1 is MDHEN and CDR2 is SYDVKM. The V end was cut by 6 bases, the J end by 1 base, with 13 bases between. This CDR3 contains 14 residues. CDR3 DNA: TGTGCCAGCAGCCAACGGGGGATTTCCTACGAGCAGTACTTC. Encoded protein: CASSQRGISYEQYF.

About this clone: The same CDR3 is also encoded by other DNA sequences in this sample. This chain joins TRBV9 and TRBJ2-7, with 10 bases matching TRBD1. CDR1 SGDLS and CDR2 YYNGEE come from the germline V gene. Unmatched junction bases numbered 5, after V lost 0 bases and J lost 2 bases. The length of the CDR3 is 16 residues. The CDR3 protein is CASSVARDRGPYEQYF. In DNA, the CDR3 is TGTGCCAGCAGCGTAGCTCGAGACAGGGGGCCCTACGAGCAGTACTTC.

The CDR3 here is CGGRENEQYF. DNA of the CDR3: TGTGGGGGCAGGGAAAACGAGCAGTACTTC. V usage is TRBV21-1 and J usage is TRBJ2-7; TRBD1, as called in the table, went unchecked against the DNA. TRBV21-1 is annotated as a pseudogene. This CDR3 region has 10 residues.

CDR3 in amino acids: CASSDWGLAGDEQFF. CDR3 bases: TGTGCCAGCAGTGACTGGGGACTAGCGGGCGATGAGCAGTTCTTC. The rearrangement joins TRBV6-4 to TRBJ2-1; 12 bases agree with TRBD2. Germline V gene sequence: CDR1 MRHNA, CDR2 SNTAGT. The trim removed 1 base at V and 8 bases at J, leaving 3 bases unmatched. This CDR3 region has 15 residues.

About this clone itself: The same CDR3 also results from other DNA sequences found in this sample. The chain is built from TRBV11-2 and TRBJ2-3; 9 positions match TRBD2. V trimming: 5 bases; J trimming: 2 bases; junction bases outside the gene matches: 5. CDR1 SGHAT and CDR2 FQNNGV come from the germline V gene. The length of the CDR3 is 15 residues. CDR3 region: CASSLGLALTDTQYF. In nucleotides, the CDR3 is TGTGCCAGCAGCCTCGGACTAGCGCTCACAGATACGCAGTATTTT. Supplemented by reference TRBV11-2 and TRBJ2-3, the full variable domain reads EAGVAQSPRYKIIEKRQSVAFWCNPISGHATLYWYQQILGQGPKLLIQFQNNGVVDDSQLPKDRFSAERLKGVDSTLKIQPAKLEDSAVYLCASSLGLALTDTQYFGPGTRLTVL.

Notes on this clone: Additional DNA sequences in this sample encode the identical CDR3. The chain joins TRBV9 to TRBJ2-1, with 7 bases lining up with TRBD2. Germline V gene sequence: CDR1 SGDLS, CDR2 YYNGEE. Trimming cost V 0 bases and J 6 bases; bases outside gene matches: 6. The CDR3 contains 15 residues. The DNA of the CDR3 is TGTGCCAGCAGCGTAGGGGGCGGGAGCTCCAATGAGCAGTTCTTC. The encoded protein is CASSVGGGSSNEQFF.

This rearrangement joins TRBV5-6 to TRBJ2-1; perhaps TRBD2 as D (5 bases). The CDR3 extends over 11 amino acids. Trimming pared 4 bases from V and 13 bases from J, leaving 12 bases between. Germline V lookup: CDR1 SGHDT, CDR2 YYEEEE. The CDR3 DNA reads as TGTGCCAGCAGCCACGGACTCTTCCAGTTCTTC. This translates into CASSHGLFQFF.

In regard to this clone: Other DNA variants within this sample encode the same CDR3. The rearrangement links TRBV29-1 to TRBJ1-5; TRBD1 agrees at 7 bases. With 5 bases clipped from V and 0 bases from J, the junction kept 4 bases outside the gene matches. Germline V gene sequence: CDR1 SQVTM, CDR2 ANQGSEA. This CDR3 spans 14 amino acids. The CDR3 protein is CSVRDSPSNQPQHF. CDR3 coding DNA: TGCAGCGTTCGGGACAGCCCTAGCAATCAGCCCCAGCATTTT.

V usage is TRBV29-1 and J usage is TRBJ2-5, with D perhaps TRBD1 or TRBD2 (6 bases each). V was clipped by 3 bases and J by 5 bases, with 16 bases between them. The CDR3 runs to 14 residues. From germline, CDR1 is SQVTM and CDR2 ANQGSEA. This CDR3 reads CSVEGGSEAETQYF. The CDR3 nucleotides read TGCAGCGTTGAGGGGGGCAGCGAAGCGGAGACCCAGTACTTC.

This clone has ten or more counts. DNA of the CDR3: TGCGCCAGCAGCTACGACAGGGTTTTCTCCGAGCAGTACTTC. Translating gives CASSYDRVFSEQYF. The rearrangement links TRBV5-1 to TRBJ2-7, with 7 bases lining up with TRBD1. This CDR3 comprises 14 residues. Germline V gene sequence: CDR1 SGHRS, CDR2 YFSETQ. Germline trimming cut 3 bases from V and 6 bases from J; bases unmatched to any gene: 9.

The chain uses TRBV19 and TRBJ2-7; 13 bases line up with TRBD2. The V gene's germline CDR1 is LNHDA and CDR2 SQIVND (reference sequence). The junction had 3 bases not matched to a gene; V was cut back by 5 bases and J by 5 bases. CDR3 length: 14 amino acids. The CDR3 coding sequence is TGTGCCAGTAGTCTAGGACTAGCGGGAGACGAGCAGTACTTC. This codes for CASSLGLAGDEQYF.

This clone was counted between two and nine times. V usage is TRBV19 and J usage is TRBJ1-1; tentatively, D is TRBD1 (6 bases). CDR1 and CDR2 (germline): LNHDA, SQIVND (reference sequence). CDR3 length: 13 amino acids. V shed 7 bases and J shed 11 bases, with 20 bases lying between them. CDR3 bases: TGTGCCAGTACCTCCCTAGGGGGAGTGGATGCTTTCTTT. It specifies CASTSLGGVDAFF.

The chain has TRBV15 and TRBJ2-1, with D perhaps matching TRBD2 (6 bases). CDR1 is LNHNV, CDR2 YYDKDF, per germline (reference sequence). Trimming cost V 0 bases and J 2 bases, with 14 bases left between them. The CDR3 covers 17 residues. In DNA, the CDR3 is TGTGCCACCAGCAGAGATCGGACGGGACTCACCTACAATGAGCAGTTCTTC. This translates into CATSRDRTGLTYNEQFF.